These 8 T cell receptor beta chains were all obtained from the same sample, sequenced in a study of cytomegalovirus exposure and HLA in healthy donors (TCRdb year 2017). Library construction relied on the immunoSEQ multiplex PCR assay. For the multiplex PCR, a mixture combining 60 forward primers for TCR Vbeta segments and 13 reverse primers for TCR Jbeta segments was used. TCRdb limited this immuneACCESS table to in-frame rearrangements with V and J called. A share of clones is missing; checked studies link under half to unresolved V genes, and the rest is unexplained. Per the sample table, the count is tens of thousands of clones. The top ten constitute roughly 4% of the sample. Sequenced input: PBMCs. These receptors were obtained from a male donor in good health and CMV-seronegative.

V usage is TRBV7-2 and J usage is TRBJ2-7; 9 nucleotides align to TRBD1. V lost 5 bases to trimming and J lost 4 bases; unmatched junction nucleotides: 6. The germline CDR1 and CDR2 sequences are SGHTA and FQGNSA. CDR3 length equals 14 residues. CDR3 protein: CASSPRQGGYEQYF. The CDR3 nucleotides read TGTGCCAGCAGCCCGAGACAGGGGGGGTACGAGCAGTACTTC.

The chain has TRBV28 and TRBJ1-6, with 9 positions matching TRBD1. The CDR3 is 14 residues long. Germline CDR1 MDHEN, CDR2 SYDVKM. V was pared by 6 bases and J by 9 bases, with 6 bases of the junction left unmatched. CDR3 protein: CASSWTGVVSPLHF. CDR3 coding DNA: TGTGCCAGCAGCTGGACAGGGGTGGTTTCACCCCTCCACTTT.

The chain recombines TRBV7-2 with TRBJ2-5, with a possible D match to TRBD1 (5 bases). Trimming shortened V by 4 bases and J by 5 bases, and 8 bases separated the two germline ends. The germline V gene has CDR1 SGHTA and CDR2 FQGNSA. The CDR3 is made up of 12 amino acids. The chain's CDR3 is CASSSSGETQYF. CDR3 sequence (DNA): TGTGCCAGCAGCTCCTCAGGGGAGACCCAGTACTTC.

The chain combines TRBV7-2 with TRBJ2-7, with D possibly being TRBD2 (7 bases). This CDR3 has 15 amino acids. Trimming removed 5 bases from V and 6 bases from J, with 20 bases in between. CDR1 and CDR2 (germline): SGHTA, FQGNSA. The CDR3 bases are TGTGCCAGCAGCCCCATTGAGGGGGGGTATTCCGAGCAGTACTTC. Amino acid sequence: CASSPIEGGYSEQYF.

The CDR3 loop is CSVGAQDGYGYTF. CDR3 sequence (DNA): TGCAGCGTTGGGGCCCAGGATGGCTATGGCTACACCTTC. The gene calls are TRBV29-1 and TRBJ1-2, with D unresolved. V was cut by 4 bases and J by 4 bases, with 13 bases left in between. Germline V gene data show CDR1 as SQVTM and CDR2 as ANQGSEA. The CDR3 runs 13 residues.

The CDR3 DNA follows: TGTGCCATCAGTTCACAGGGGGGTGGCAATCAGCCCCAGCATTTT. Its translation: CAISSQGGGNQPQHF. The V gene is TRBV10-3, the J gene TRBJ1-5, with TRBD1 matching 8 bases. In germline, CDR1 is ENHRY, CDR2 SYGVKD. The CDR3 length is 15 residues. V was pared by 5 bases and J by 2 bases, with 5 bases of the junction left unmatched.

The chain links TRBV27 to TRBJ1-3; TRBD1 matches 8 bases. Germline loops: CDR1 MNHEY, CDR2 SMNVEV (reference sequence). Trimming removed 5 bases from V and 0 bases from J; junction bases left unmatched: 3. The CDR3 is 15 amino acids. The CDR3 here is CASSRTGYSGNTIYF. CDR3 sequence (DNA): TGTGCCAGCAGTCGGACAGGGTACTCTGGAAACACCATATATTTT.

The rearrangement joins TRBV6-1 to TRBJ2-5, with TRBD2 identical over 14 bases. Germline-derived CDR1 and CDR2 are MNHNS and SASEGT. The length of the CDR3 is 15 residues. Trimming at V came to 5 bases and at J to 5 bases, leaving 4 bases not matched to a gene. The CDR3: CASSSRTSGRETQYF. CDR3 bases: TGTGCCAGCAGTTCTAGGACTAGCGGGAGGGAGACCCAGTACTTC.